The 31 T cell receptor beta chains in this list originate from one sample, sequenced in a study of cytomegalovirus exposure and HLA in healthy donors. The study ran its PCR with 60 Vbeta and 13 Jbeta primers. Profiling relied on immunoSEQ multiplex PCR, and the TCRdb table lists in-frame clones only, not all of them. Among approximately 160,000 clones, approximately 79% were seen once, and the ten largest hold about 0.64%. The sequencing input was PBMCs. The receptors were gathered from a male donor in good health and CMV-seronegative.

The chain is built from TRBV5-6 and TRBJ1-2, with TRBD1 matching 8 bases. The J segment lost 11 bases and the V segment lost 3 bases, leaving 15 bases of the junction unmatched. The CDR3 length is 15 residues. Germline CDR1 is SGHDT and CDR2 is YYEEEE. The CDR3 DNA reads TGTGCCAGCAGCTACTTATCTGGACAGGGATGGTCTTACACCTTC. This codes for CASSYLSGQGWSYTF.

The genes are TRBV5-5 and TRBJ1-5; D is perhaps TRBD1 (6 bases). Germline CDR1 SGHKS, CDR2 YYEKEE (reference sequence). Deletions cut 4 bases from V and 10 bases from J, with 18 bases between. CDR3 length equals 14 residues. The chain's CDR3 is CASSPGHGIEPQHF. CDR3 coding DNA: TGTGCCAGCAGCCCGGGACACGGAATTGAACCCCAGCATTTT.

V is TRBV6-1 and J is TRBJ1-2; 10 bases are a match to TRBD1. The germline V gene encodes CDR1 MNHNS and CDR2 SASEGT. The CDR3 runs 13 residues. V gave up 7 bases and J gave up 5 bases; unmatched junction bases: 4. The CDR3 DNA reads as TGTGCCAGCACCCCGGGACAGGGGTATGGCTACACCTTC. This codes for CASTPGQGYGYTF.

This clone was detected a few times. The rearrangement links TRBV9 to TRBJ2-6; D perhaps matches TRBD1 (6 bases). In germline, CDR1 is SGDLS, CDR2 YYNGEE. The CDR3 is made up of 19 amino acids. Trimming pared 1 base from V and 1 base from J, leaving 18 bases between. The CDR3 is CASSVPGRGPLSGANVLTF. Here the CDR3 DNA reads TGTGCCAGCAGCGTACCCGGCAGGGGCCCCCTATCTGGGGCCAACGTCCTGACTTTC.

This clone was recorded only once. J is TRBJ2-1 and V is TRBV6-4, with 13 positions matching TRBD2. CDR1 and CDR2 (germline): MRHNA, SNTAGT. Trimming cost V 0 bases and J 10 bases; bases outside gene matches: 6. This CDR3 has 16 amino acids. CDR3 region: CASSDSGLAGVGEQFF. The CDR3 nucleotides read TGTGCCAGCAGTGACTCTGGACTAGCGGGAGTAGGAGAGCAGTTCTTC.

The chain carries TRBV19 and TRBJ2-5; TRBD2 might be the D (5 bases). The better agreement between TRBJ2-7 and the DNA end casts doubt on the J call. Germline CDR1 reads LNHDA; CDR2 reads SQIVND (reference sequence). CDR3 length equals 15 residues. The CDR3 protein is CASSPLRGRWSEQYF. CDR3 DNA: TGTGCCAGTAGTCCCCTCCGGGGTAGATGGAGCGAGCAGTACTTC.

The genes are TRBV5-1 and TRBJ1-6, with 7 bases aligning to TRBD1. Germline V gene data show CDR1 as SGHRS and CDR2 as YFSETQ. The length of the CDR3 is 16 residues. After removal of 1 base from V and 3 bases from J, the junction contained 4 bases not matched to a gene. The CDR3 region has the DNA TGCGCCAGCAGCTTGACAGGGGCCCGCTATAATTCACCCCTCCACTTT. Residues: CASSLTGARYNSPLHF.

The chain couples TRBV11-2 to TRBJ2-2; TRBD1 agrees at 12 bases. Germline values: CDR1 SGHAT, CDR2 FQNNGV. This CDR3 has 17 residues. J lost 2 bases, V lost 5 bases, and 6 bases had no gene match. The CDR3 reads CASSVGTGGLNTGELFF. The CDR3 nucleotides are TGTGCCAGCAGCGTTGGGACAGGGGGCTTAAACACCGGGGAGCTGTTTTTT.

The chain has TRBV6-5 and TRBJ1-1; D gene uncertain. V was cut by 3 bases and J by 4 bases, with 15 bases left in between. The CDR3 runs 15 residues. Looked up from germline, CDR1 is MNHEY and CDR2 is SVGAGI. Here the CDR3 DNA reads TGTGCCAGCAGTTATCAACGTGAGGGATTCACTGAAGCTTTCTTT. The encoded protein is CASSYQREGFTEAFF.

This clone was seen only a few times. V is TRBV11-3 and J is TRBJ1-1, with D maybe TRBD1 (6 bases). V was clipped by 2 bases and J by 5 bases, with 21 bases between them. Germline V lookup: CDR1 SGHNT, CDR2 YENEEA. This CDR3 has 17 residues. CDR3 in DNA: TGTGCCAGCAGCTTAAGGTCCGCGGGGGGCATTAGGACTGAAGCTTTCTTT. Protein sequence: CASSLRSAGGIRTEAFF.

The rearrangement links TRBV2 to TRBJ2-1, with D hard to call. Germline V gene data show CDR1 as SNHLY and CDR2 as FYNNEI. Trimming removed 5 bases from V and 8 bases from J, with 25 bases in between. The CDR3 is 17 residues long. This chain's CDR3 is CASSQEIPLALFHEQFF. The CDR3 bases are TGTGCCAGCAGTCAAGAGATACCTTTAGCACTTTTCCATGAGCAGTTCTTC.

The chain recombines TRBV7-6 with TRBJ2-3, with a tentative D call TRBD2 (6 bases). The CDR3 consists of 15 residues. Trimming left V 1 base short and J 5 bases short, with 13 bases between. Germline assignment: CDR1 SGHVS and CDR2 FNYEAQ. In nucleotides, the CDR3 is TGTGCCAGCAGCTTAGGCTCGGGAGCAAAAGATACGCAGTATTTT. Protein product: CASSLGSGAKDTQYF.

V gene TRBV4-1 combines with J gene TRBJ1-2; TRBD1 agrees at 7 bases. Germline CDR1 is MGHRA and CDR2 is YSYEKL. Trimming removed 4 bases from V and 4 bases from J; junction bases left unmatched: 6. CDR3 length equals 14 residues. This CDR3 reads CASSPTSGGYGYTF. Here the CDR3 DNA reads TGCGCCAGCAGCCCAACGTCAGGGGGCTATGGCTACACCTTC.

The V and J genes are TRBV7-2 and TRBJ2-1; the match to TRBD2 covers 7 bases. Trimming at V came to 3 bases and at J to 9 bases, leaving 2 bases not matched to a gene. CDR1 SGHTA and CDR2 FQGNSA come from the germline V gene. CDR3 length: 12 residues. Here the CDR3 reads CASSFSGIEQFF. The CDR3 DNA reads TGTGCCAGCAGCTTCAGCGGGATTGAGCAGTTCTTC. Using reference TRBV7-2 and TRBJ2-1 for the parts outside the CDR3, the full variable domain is GAGVSQSPSNKVTEKGKDVELRCDPISGHTALYWYRQSLGQGLEFLIYFQGNSAPDKSGLPSDRFSAERTGGSVSTLTIQRTQQEDSAVYLCASSFSGIEQFFGPGTRLTVL.

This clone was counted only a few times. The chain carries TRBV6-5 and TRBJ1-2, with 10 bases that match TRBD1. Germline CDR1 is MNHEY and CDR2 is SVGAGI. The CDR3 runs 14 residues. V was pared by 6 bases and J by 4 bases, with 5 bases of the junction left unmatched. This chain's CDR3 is CASSWDRGGYGYTF. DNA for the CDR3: TGTGCCAGCAGCTGGGACAGGGGTGGCTATGGCTACACCTTC.

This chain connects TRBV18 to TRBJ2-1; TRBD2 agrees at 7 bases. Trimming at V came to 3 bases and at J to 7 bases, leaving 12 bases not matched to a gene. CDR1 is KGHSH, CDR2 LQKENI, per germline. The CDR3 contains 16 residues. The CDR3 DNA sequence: TGTGCCAGCTCACCGCTGGTCGGACTAGTGAGTAATGAGCAGTTCTTC. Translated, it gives CASSPLVGLVSNEQFF. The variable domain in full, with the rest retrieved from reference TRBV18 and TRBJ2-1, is NAGVMQNPRHLVRRRGQEARLRCSPMKGHSHVYWYRQLPEEGLKFMVYLQKENIIDESGMPKERFSAEFPKEGPSILRIQQVVRGDSAAYFCASSPLVGLVSNEQFFGPGTRLTVL.

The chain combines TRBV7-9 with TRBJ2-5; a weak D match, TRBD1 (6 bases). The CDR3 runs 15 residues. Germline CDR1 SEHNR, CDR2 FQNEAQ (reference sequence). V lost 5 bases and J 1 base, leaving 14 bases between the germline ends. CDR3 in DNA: TGTGCCAGCAGCCCACAAGGACAGCTCCAAGAGACCCAGTACTTC. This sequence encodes CASSPQGQLQETQYF.

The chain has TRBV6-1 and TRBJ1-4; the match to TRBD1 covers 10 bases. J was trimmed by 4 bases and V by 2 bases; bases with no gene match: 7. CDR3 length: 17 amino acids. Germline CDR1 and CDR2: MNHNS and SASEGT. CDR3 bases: TGTGCCAGCAGTGAAACCCCCCGGACAGGGGGTAATGAAAAACTGTTTTTT. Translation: CASSETPRTGGNEKLFF.

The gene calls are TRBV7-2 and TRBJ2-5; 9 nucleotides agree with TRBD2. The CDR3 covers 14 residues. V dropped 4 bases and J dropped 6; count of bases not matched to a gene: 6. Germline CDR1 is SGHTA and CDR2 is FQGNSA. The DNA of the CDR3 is TGTGCCAGCAGCTCCGGGACTAGCCGCCAGACCCAGTACTTC. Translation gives CASSSGTSRQTQYF.

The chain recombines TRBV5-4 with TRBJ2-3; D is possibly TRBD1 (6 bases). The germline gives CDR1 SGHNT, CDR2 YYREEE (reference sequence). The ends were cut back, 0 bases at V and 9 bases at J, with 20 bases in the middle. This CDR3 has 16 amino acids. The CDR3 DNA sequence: TGTGCCAGCAGCTTGGGGGGGCCGGGATCCCGAACAACGCAGTATTTT. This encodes CASSLGGPGSRTTQYF.

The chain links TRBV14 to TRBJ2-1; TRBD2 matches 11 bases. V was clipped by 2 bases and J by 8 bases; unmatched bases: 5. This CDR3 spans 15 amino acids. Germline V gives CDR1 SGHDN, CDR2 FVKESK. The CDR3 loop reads CASSQLLAGVYEQFF. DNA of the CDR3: TGTGCCAGCAGCCAATTACTAGCGGGAGTCTATGAGCAGTTCTTC.

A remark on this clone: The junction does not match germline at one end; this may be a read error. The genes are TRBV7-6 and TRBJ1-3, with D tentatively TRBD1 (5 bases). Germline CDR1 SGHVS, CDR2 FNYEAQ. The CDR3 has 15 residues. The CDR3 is CAGSPGVYSGNTIYF. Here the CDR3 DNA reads TGTGCCGGCAGCCCGGGGGTCTACTCTGGAAACACCATATATTTT.

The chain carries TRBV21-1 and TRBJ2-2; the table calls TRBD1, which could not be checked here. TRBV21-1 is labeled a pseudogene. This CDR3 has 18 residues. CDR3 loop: CASSKIRETGGNTGELFF. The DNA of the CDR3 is TGTGCCAGCAGCAAAATTAGGGAGACAGGGGGGAACACCGGGGAGCTGTTTTTT.

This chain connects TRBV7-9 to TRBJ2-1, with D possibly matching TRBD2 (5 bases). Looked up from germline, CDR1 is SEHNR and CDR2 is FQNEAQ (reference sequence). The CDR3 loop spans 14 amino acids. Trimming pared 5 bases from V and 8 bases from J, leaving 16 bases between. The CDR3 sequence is CASSPMRSGDEQFF. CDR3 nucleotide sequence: TGTGCCAGCAGCCCAATGAGGTCCGGGGATGAGCAGTTCTTC.

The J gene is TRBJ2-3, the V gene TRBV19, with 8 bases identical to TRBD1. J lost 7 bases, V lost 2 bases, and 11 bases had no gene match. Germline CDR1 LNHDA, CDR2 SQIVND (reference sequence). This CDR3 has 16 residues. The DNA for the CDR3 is TGTGCCAGTAGTATATTGGCCGGACAGGGCTCAAATACGCAGTATTTT. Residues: CASSILAGQGSNTQYF.

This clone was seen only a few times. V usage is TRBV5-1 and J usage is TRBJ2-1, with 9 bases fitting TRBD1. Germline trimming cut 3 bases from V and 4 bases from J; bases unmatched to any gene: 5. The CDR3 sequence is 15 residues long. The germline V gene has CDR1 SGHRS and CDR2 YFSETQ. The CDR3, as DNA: TGCGCCAGCAGCTCCGGGACAGGGCGATACAATGAGCAGTTCTTC. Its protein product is CASSSGTGRYNEQFF. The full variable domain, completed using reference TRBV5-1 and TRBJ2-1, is KAGVTQTPRYLIKTRGQQVTLSCSPISGHRSVSWYQQTPGQGLQFLFEYFSETQRNKGNFPGRFSGRQFSNSRSEMNVSTLELGDSALYLCASSSGTGRYNEQFFGPGTRLTVL.

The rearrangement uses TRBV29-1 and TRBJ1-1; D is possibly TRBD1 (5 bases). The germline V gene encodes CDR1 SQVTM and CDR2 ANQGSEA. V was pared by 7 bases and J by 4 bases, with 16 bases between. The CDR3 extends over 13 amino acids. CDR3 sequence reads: CSGLKMGPTEAFF. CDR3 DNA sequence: TGCAGCGGTTTAAAGATGGGGCCCACTGAAGCTTTCTTT.

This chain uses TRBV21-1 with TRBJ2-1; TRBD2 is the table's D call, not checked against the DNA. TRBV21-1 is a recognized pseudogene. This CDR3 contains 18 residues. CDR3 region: CASSKPGAGALGPNEQFF. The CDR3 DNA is TGTGCCAGCAGCAAACCAGGCGCGGGGGCCCTTGGTCCCAATGAGCAGTTCTTC.

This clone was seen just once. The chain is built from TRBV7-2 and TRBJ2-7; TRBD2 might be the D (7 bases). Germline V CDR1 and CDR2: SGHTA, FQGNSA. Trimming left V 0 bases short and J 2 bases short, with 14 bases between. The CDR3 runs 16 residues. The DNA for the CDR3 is TGTGCCAGCAGCTTAGCAAGGGGGGGCGGGACCTACGAGCAGTACTTC. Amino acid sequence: CASSLARGGGTYEQYF.

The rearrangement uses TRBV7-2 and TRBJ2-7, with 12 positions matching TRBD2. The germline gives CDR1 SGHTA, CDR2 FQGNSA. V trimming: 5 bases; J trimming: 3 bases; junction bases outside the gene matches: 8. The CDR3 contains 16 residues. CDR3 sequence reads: CASSKASGLAGYEQYF. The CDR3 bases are TGTGCCAGCAGCAAAGCGTCGGGACTAGCGGGCTACGAGCAGTACTTC.

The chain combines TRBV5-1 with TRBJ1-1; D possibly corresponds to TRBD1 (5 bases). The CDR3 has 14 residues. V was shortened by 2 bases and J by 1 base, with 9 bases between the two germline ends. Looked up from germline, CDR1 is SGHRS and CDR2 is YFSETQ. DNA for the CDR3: TGCGCCAGCAGCTTAGGCAGGGCGAACACTGAAGCTTTCTTT. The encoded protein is CASSLGRANTEAFF.